This entry lists 24 T cell receptor beta chains sequenced from one sample in a study of CD4 T cells in relation to SARS-CoV-2 and coronaviruses. Antigens of these TCRs are unknown. Using immunoSEQ multiplex PCR, the repertoire was profiled, and TCRdb retains in-frame clones only, with some absent. Counted here are tens of thousands of clones, roughly 80% occurring once; the ten biggest clones make up 12%. CD4+ T cells from unexposed donors were obtained before the COVID-19 pandemic (2011-2018). CD4+ T cells were isolated from the cells after nine to eleven days of culture. The sequencing input was CD4+ T cells from PBMCs, cultured in vitro. The source is a human donor in good health.

The chain recombines TRBV19 with TRBJ1-1; the D gene is possibly TRBD1 (6 bases). V lost 9 bases to trimming and J lost 5 bases, with 16 bases between them. The length of the CDR3 is 13 residues. Germline V CDR1 and CDR2: LNHDA, SQIVND (reference sequence). Here the CDR3 DNA reads TGTGCCAGCTCGGTTGGGGGCGGGACTGAAGCTTTCTTT. Its protein product is CASSVGGGTEAFF. Together with reference TRBV19 and TRBJ1-1, the CDR3 gives the full variable domain: DGGITQSPKYLFRKEGQNVTLSCEQNLNHDAMYWYRQDPGQGLRLIYYSQIVNDFQKGDIAEGYSVSREKKESFPLTVTSAQKNPTAFYLCASSVGGGTEAFFGQGTRLTVV.

The CDR3 DNA sequence: TGTGCCACCAGAGGACTGGGCAGCGAGAACACTGAAGCTTTCTTT. It codes for CATRGLGSENTEAFF. The gene calls are TRBV15 and TRBJ1-1, with no clear D. The CDR3 totals 15 residues. The germline V gene encodes CDR1 LNHNV and CDR2 YYDKDF (reference sequence). Trimming shortened V by 6 bases and J by 1 base, and 15 bases separated the two germline ends.

This clone appeared a few times. This chain links TRBV28 with TRBJ1-5, with 7 bases aligning to TRBD1. Germline CDR1 MDHEN, CDR2 SYDVKM. There are 14 residues in the CDR3. V trimming: 5 bases; J trimming: 6 bases; junction bases outside the gene matches: 7. The CDR3 coding sequence is TGTGCCAGCAGTCCCCTGACAGGGACTCAGCCCCAGCATTTT. It specifies CASSPLTGTQPQHF.

The V call is TRBV11-3, the J call TRBJ2-1, with D uncertain. V dropped 4 bases and J dropped 8 bases, with 6 bases sitting between them. The germline CDR1 and CDR2 sequences are SGHNT and YENEEA. The CDR3 spans 11 residues. CDR3 sequence reads: CASSSKHEQFF. The DNA of the CDR3 is TGTGCCAGCAGCTCAAAGCATGAGCAGTTCTTC.

This chain connects TRBV12-3 or TRBV12-4 to TRBJ2-7, with unresolved D. V lost 6 bases, J lost 3 bases, and 12 bases lay in between. The CDR3 has 13 residues. In nucleotides, the CDR3 is TGTGCCAGCAGCCAAGGGCAGTTCTACGAGCAGTACTTC. Translating gives CASSQGQFYEQYF.

This chain connects TRBV2 to TRBJ1-5, with D uncertain. This CDR3 spans 13 amino acids. V lost 3 bases to trimming and J lost 6 bases, with 9 bases between them. The germline V gene encodes CDR1 SNHLY and CDR2 FYNNEI. The CDR3 bases are TGTGCCAGCAGTGAGGGCATACTTCAGCCCCAGCATTTT. It is translated as CASSEGILQPQHF.

J is TRBJ2-6 and V is TRBV30, with 10 bases matching TRBD1. The CDR3 has 16 amino acids. CDR1 and CDR2 from the germline V gene are GTSNPN and SVGIG (reference sequence). V was pared by 5 bases and J by 4 bases, with 8 bases of the junction left unmatched. Here the CDR3 DNA reads TGTGCCTGGGATGGGACAGGGGCGGCCGGGGCCAACGTCCTGACTTTC. It codes for CAWDGTGAAGANVLTF. Using reference TRBV30 and TRBJ2-6 for the parts outside the CDR3, the full variable domain is SQTIHQWPATLVQPVGSPLSLECTVEGTSNPNLYWYRQAAGRGLQLLFYSVGIGQISSEVPQNLSASRPQDRQFILSSKKLLLSDSGFYLCAWDGTGAAGANVLTFGAGSRLTVL.

The V call is TRBV5-1, the J call TRBJ2-7, with 7 bases that match TRBD1. CDR1 and CDR2 from the germline V gene are SGHRS and YFSETQ. The CDR3 sequence is 14 residues long. V trimming: 3 bases; J trimming: 2 bases; junction bases outside the gene matches: 5. In DNA, the CDR3 is TGCGCCAGCAGCTCCTCGACAGGGACCTACGAGCAGTACTTC. As protein: CASSSSTGTYEQYF.

Only one count was recorded for this clone. The genes are TRBV5-4 and TRBJ2-3; D remains unclear. V was trimmed by 3 bases and J by 1 base, leaving 9 bases between them. The CDR3 length is 14 residues. The germline V gene has CDR1 SGHNT and CDR2 YYREEE (reference sequence). The CDR3 nucleotides are TGTGCCAGCAGCTCGGACGGCCGCACAGATACGCAGTATTTT. It is translated as CASSSDGRTDTQYF.

The chain combines TRBV11-2 with TRBJ1-2, with D unresolved. The CDR3 runs to 17 residues. V lost 5 bases and J 8 bases, leaving 27 bases between the germline ends. Germline V lookup: CDR1 SGHAT, CDR2 FQNNGV. The CDR3 coding sequence is TGTGCCAGCAGCACTCTGGGGTTCGGACGGCCTTCGGGAGGCTACACCTTC. This translates into CASSTLGFGRPSGGYTF.

The CDR3 DNA sequence: TGTGCCAGCAGTGAAGGACAGGACACTGAAGCTTTCTTT. The encoded protein is CASSEGQDTEAFF. V usage is TRBV6-1 and J usage is TRBJ1-1; D perhaps matches TRBD1 (6 bases). V was cut by 1 base and J by 3 bases, with 6 bases left in between. Per germline, CDR1 MNHNS and CDR2 SASEGT. CDR3 length: 13 amino acids.

In this sample, this clone turned up a few times. V is TRBV10-3 and J is TRBJ1-6; the D is unclear. The CDR3 consists of 13 residues. Trimming cost V 2 bases and J 10 bases, with 9 bases left between them. The V gene's germline CDR1 is ENHRY and CDR2 SYGVKD. The CDR3 sequence: CAISENSGSPLHF. CDR3 nucleotide sequence: TGTGCCATCAGTGAGAATAGCGGATCACCCCTCCACTTT.

V gene TRBV6-6 combines with J gene TRBJ1-4; D is undetermined. In germline, CDR1 is MNHNY, CDR2 SVGAGI (reference sequence). The CDR3 length is 15 residues. Trimming took 2 bases from V and 4 from J, leaving 11 bases between them. The CDR3 sequence: CASSYEGWGNEKLFF. The DNA of the CDR3 is TGTGCCAGCAGTTACGAGGGATGGGGTAATGAAAAACTGTTTTTT.

The table lists this clone with a few counts. The chain carries TRBV28 and TRBJ2-7; D is uncertain. Trimming left V 0 bases short and J 1 base short, with 7 bases between. There are 14 residues in the CDR3. Germline V gives CDR1 MDHEN, CDR2 SYDVKM. CDR3 sequence: CASSLWDGSYEQYF. For the CDR3, the DNA is TGTGCCAGCAGTTTATGGGACGGATCCTACGAGCAGTACTTC. The variable domain in full, completed from reference TRBV28 and TRBJ2-7, reads DVKVTQSSRYLVKRTGEKVFLECVQDMDHENMFWYRQDPGLGLRLIYFSYDVKMKEKGDIPEGYSVSREKKERFSLILESASTNQTSMYLCASSLWDGSYEQYFGPGTRLTVT.

The chain has TRBV30 and TRBJ1-5; D ambiguous. CDR1 GTSNPN and CDR2 SVGIG come from the germline V gene (reference sequence). V was trimmed by 5 bases and J by 0 bases, leaving 17 bases between them. This CDR3 comprises 16 residues. CDR3 amino acids: CAWSRPPPNSNQPQHF. The CDR3 DNA reads as TGTGCCTGGTCCCGCCCACCCCCCAATAGCAATCAGCCCCAGCATTTT.

This chain uses TRBV5-1 with TRBJ2-1; 12 nucleotides match TRBD1. The CDR3 runs 13 residues. The ends lost 4 bases at V and 9 bases at J; junction bases unmatched: 2. CDR1 is SGHRS and CDR2 is YFSETQ in the germline V gene. The CDR3 nucleotides are TGCGCCAGCAGCGGGGACAGGGGGCTTGAGCAGTTCTTC. This translates into CASSGDRGLEQFF.

V is TRBV7-9 and J is TRBJ2-7; 7 nucleotides match TRBD1. CDR1 SEHNR and CDR2 FQNEAQ come from the germline V gene (reference sequence). CDR3 length: 15 residues. J was trimmed by 2 bases and V by 5 bases; bases with no gene match: 9. CDR3 sequence: CASSPRGQPTYEQYF. CDR3 DNA: TGTGCCAGCAGCCCTAGGGGACAGCCTACCTACGAGCAGTACTTC.

The chain joins TRBV7-3 to TRBJ2-1; D is undetermined. Germline lookup yields CDR1 SGHTA and CDR2 FQGTGA. V was cut by 2 bases and J by 8 bases, with 16 bases left in between. The CDR3 sequence is 15 residues long. This CDR3 reads CASSLVLAGRDEQFF. For the CDR3, the DNA is TGTGCCAGCAGCTTAGTTTTAGCAGGCCGCGATGAGCAGTTCTTC. Full variable domain (rest looked up from reference TRBV7-3 and TRBJ2-1): GAGVSQTPSNKVTEKGKYVELRCDPISGHTALYWYRQSLGQGPEFLIYFQGTGAADDSGLPNDRFFAVRPEGSVSTLKIQRTERGDSAVYLCASSLVLAGRDEQFFGPGTRLTVL.

The V gene is TRBV7-9, the J gene TRBJ1-4; D call uncertain. In germline, CDR1 is SEHNR, CDR2 FQNEAQ (reference sequence). CDR3 length: 12 residues. Trimming removed 5 bases from V and 5 bases from J, with 6 bases in between. CDR3: CASSGSNEKLFF. The CDR3 region has the DNA TGTGCCAGCAGCGGATCAAATGAAAAACTGTTTTTT.

The chain has TRBV5-1 and TRBJ2-3, with D perhaps TRBD2 (5 bases). Trimming removed 0 bases from V and 1 base from J, with 9 bases in between. The CDR3 has 15 amino acids. Germline lookup yields CDR1 SGHRS and CDR2 YFSETQ. CDR3 DNA: TGCGCCAGCAGCTTGGGAGCGGCCGGCACAGATACGCAGTATTTT. It translates to CASSLGAAGTDTQYF.

The chain is built from TRBV6-4 and TRBJ1-1; 7 positions match TRBD1. CDR3 length: 17 amino acids. V lost 4 bases and J lost 0; bases outside the gene matches: 11. CDR1 and CDR2 from the germline V gene are MRHNA and SNTAGT. CDR3 region: CASSVPGTASMNTEAFF. For the CDR3, the DNA is TGTGCCAGCAGTGTACCCGGGACAGCTTCTATGAACACTGAAGCTTTCTTT.

V gene TRBV5-1 combines with J gene TRBJ2-5; 9 nucleotides match TRBD1. With 0 bases clipped from V and 4 bases from J, the junction kept 10 bases outside the gene matches. Germline V gene data show CDR1 as SGHRS and CDR2 as YFSETQ. This CDR3 comprises 17 residues. The CDR3: CASSLGNTGTGTETQYF. As DNA, the CDR3 is TGCGCCAGCAGCTTGGGCAATACCGGGACAGGGACAGAGACCCAGTACTTC.

The gene calls are TRBV19 and TRBJ2-2, with D possibly matching TRBD2 (5 bases). CDR3 length: 14 amino acids. Germline CDR1 is LNHDA and CDR2 is SQIVND (reference sequence). Trimming cost V 2 bases and J 7 bases, with 11 bases left between them. CDR3 sequence (DNA): TGTGCCAGTAGTATAAGTCCCGAGGGCGGGGAGCTGTTTTTT. Translation: CASSISPEGGELFF.

CDR3 bases: TGTGCCAGTAATCCAGCTGGAAAATCTGGGGCCAACGTCCTGACTTTC. It specifies CASNPAGKSGANVLTF. J is TRBJ2-6 and V is TRBV19; D is uncertain. Trimming took 7 bases from V and 1 from J, leaving 14 bases between them. The CDR3 has 16 amino acids. The germline gives CDR1 LNHDA, CDR2 SQIVND (reference sequence).